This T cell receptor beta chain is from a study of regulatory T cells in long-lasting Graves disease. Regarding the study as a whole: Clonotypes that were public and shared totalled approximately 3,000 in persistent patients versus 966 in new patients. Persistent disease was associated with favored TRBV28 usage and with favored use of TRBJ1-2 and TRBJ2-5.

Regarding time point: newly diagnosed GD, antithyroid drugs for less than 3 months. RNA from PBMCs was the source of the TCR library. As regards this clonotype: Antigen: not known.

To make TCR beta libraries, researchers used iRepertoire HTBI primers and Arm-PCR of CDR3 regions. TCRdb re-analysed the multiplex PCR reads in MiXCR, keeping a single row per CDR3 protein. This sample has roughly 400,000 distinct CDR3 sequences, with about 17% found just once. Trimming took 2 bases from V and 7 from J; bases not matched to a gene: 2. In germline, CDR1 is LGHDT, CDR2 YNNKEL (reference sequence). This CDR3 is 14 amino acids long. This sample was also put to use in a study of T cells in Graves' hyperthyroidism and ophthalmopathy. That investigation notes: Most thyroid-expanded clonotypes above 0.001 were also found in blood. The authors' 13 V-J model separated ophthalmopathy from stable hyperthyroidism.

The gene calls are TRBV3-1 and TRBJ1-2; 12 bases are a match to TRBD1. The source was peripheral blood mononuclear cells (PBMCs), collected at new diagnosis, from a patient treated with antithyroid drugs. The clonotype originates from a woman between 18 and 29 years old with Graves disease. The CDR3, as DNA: TGTGCCAGCAGCCAATCGGGACAGGGGGCTGGCTACACCTTC. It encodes CASSQSGQGAGYTF.